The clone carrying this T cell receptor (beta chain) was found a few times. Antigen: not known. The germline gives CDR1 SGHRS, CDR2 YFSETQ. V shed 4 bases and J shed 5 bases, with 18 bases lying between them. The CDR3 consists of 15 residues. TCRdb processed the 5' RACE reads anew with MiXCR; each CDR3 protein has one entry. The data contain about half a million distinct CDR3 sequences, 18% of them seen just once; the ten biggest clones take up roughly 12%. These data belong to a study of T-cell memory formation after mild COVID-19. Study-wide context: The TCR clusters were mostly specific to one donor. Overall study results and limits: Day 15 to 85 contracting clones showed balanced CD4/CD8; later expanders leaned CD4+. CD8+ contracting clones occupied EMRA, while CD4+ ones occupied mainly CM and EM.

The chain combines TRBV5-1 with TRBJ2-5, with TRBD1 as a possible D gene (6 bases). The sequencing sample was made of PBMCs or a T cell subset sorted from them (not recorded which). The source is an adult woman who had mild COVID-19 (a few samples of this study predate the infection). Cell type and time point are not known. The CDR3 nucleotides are TGCGCCAGCAGCCAATCCCCGACAGGCGGGGAGACCCAGTACTTC. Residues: CASSQSPTGGETQYF.